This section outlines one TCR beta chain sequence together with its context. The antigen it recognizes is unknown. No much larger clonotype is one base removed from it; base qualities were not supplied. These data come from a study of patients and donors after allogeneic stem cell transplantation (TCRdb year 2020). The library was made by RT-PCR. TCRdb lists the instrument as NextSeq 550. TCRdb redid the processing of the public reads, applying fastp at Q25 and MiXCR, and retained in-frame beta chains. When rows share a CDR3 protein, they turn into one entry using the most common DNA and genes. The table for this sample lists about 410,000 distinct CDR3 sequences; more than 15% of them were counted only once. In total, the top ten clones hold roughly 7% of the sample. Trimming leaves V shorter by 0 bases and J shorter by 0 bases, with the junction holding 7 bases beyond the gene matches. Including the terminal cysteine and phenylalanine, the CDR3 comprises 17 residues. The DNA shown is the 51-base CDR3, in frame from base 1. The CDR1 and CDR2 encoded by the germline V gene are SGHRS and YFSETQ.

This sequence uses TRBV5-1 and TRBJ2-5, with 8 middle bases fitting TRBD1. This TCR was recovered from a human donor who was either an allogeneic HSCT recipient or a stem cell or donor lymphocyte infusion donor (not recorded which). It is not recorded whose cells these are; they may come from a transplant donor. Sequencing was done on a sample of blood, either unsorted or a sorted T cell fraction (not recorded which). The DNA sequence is TGCGCCAGCAGCTTGGTGGCAGGGGGCCTGTACCAAGAGACCCAGTACTTC. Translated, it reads CASSLVAGGLYQETQYF. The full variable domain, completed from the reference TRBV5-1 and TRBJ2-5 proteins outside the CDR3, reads KAGVTQTPRYLIKTRGQQVTLSCSPISGHRSVSWYQQTPGQGLQFLFEYFSETQRNKGNFPGRFSGRQFSNSRSEMNVSTLELGDSALYLCASSLVAGGLYQETQYFGPGTRLLVL.